This T cell receptor beta chain came from a study of blood T cell repertoires in COVID-19. Study details: Samples of COVID-19 (acute and convalescent) were obtained from the United States, Italy and Spain. The analysed material was cDNA or gDNA that came from T cells, B-cell-depleted T cells, or PBMCs.

Under the authors' procedure: Reference gene primer amplification gave estimated nucleated cell counts. Clones were sequenced by immunoSEQ multiplex PCR, and TCRdb holds only the in-frame ones, with some missing. The DNA gave D and trimming, while V, J and clone size come from that table. The sample holds about 220,000 clones, approximately 77% seen once. The source of this sequence is a woman older than 75 with acute or convalescent COVID-19. The material sequenced was peripheral blood.

CDR3 sequence reads: CASTPGLAGGNEQFF. The CDR3, as DNA: TGTGCCAGCACCCCGGGACTAGCGGGGGGAAATGAGCAGTTCTTC. The chain combines TRBV2 with TRBJ2-1; 15 nucleotides agree with TRBD2. The CDR3 length is 15 residues. The V segment lost 7 bases and the J segment 7 bases; nucleotides outside the gene matches: 5. The germline gives CDR1 SNHLY, CDR2 FYNNEI.